This T cell receptor (beta chain) appears in the sequencing data of a study of blood T cell repertoires in COVID-19. Measured with immunoSEQ multiplex PCR; TCRdb has only the in-frame clones, and not every one. The sample shows approximately 400,000 clones, roughly 77% of them seen only once. V was clipped by 6 bases and J by 4 bases, with 12 bases between them. CDR1 is WSHSY, CDR2 SAAADI, per germline. This CDR3 has 13 residues. The TCR comes from a human donor with acute or convalescent COVID-19. The donor label of this sample is uncertain. The genes are TRBV10-2 and TRBJ1-1; weak D call: TRBD1 (5 bases). The sample taken for sequencing was peripheral blood. CDR3 in DNA: TGCGCCAGCAGAACAGGTCCCCTCACTGAAGCTTTCTTT. This codes for CASRTGPLTEAFF.